In its sample, the clone carrying this T cell receptor beta chain was seen many times. Its antigen is not identified. This CDR3 has 14 residues. Germline assignment: CDR1 KGHSH and CDR2 LQKENI. V was pared by 6 bases and J by 3 bases, with 14 bases between. TCRdb analysed the 5' RACE reads with MiXCR anew, one entry per CDR3 protein. Altogether about 300,000 distinct CDR3 sequences are present, less than 9.5% being singletons, with the ten largest covering around 3.1%. These data are taken from a study of T cells after yellow fever vaccination. Study findings and constraints: Abundant bulk-population clonotypes could contaminate the FACS-sorted repertoires. Most clones from primary vaccination were detected again post-booster (just under 97% CD4, approximately 90% CD8).

Sequencing was performed on CD4+ T cells sorted from PBMCs, taken 5 days after the yellow fever booster vaccination. The rearrangement uses TRBV18 and TRBJ1-1; possibly TRBD1 for D (5 bases). The TCR sequence derives from a man aged 18 to 29 who received the YFV17D yellow fever vaccine. The CDR3 sequence is CASSLQGSDTEAFF. In nucleotides, the CDR3 is TGTGCCAGCTCTCTTCAGGGTTCGGACACTGAAGCTTTCTTT.